This T cell receptor beta chain was sequenced in a study of PD-1 blockade in classical Hodgkin lymphoma. Whole-study context: Patients received nivolumab 3 mg/kg intravenously every 2 weeks.

Noted time point: cycle 4 day 1 (C4D1), after six to seven weeks of nivolumab. Brentuximab vedotin exposure varied among the patients, all of whom had relapsed after autologous stem cell transplantation. Complete response, partial response or progressive disease constituted the best responses recorded. The data were produced by immunoSEQ multiplex PCR, yet TCRdb's version contains in-frame clones alone and is incomplete. Among 20,000 or so clones listed, approximately 90% were seen once. V dropped 6 bases and J dropped 4 bases, with 12 bases sitting between them. This CDR3 comprises 13 residues. In germline, CDR1 is SNHLY, CDR2 FYNNEI. Study results and limitations: The diversity seen at baseline in complete responders resembled that of newly diagnosed patients. What drove the repertoire differences, possibly disease activity or prior therapy, has not been defined.

A word on this clone: Antigen: not known.

The sample here was peripheral blood mononuclear cells (PBMCs), taken before the fourth cycle of nivolumab. The receptor's source is a human donor with classical Hodgkin lymphoma. The V and J genes are TRBV2 and TRBJ1-2; D is unresolved. The CDR3 bases are TGTGCCAGCAGCCTAGACGTAGGCTATGGCTACACCTTC. Translating gives CASSLDVGYGYTF. Using reference TRBV2 and TRBJ1-2 for the parts outside the CDR3, the full variable domain is EPEVTQTPSHQVTQMGQEVILRCVPISNHLYFYWYRQILGQKVEFLVSFYNNEISEKSEIFDDQFSVERPDGSNFTLKIRSTKLEDSAMYFCASSLDVGYGYTFGSGTRLTVV.